The present entry profiles one T cell receptor (beta chain) with its context. Clones were sequenced by immunoSEQ multiplex PCR, and TCRdb holds only the in-frame ones, with some missing. The sample records 90,000 to 110,000 clones, 84% being singletons. The entry originates in a study of blood T cell repertoires in COVID-19. Study details: Acute-phase and convalescent COVID-19 samples originated in the United States, Italy and Spain.

The CDR3 length is 14 residues. CDR1 and CDR2 from the germline V gene are SEHNR and FQNEAQ (reference sequence). V dropped 6 bases and J dropped 7; count of bases not matched to a gene: 7. This clonotype was obtained from a woman of 80 years or more with active or convalescent COVID-19. The chain couples TRBV7-9 to TRBJ2-1; 9 positions match TRBD1. Sample: peripheral blood. This CDR3 reads CASSRTGARNEQFF. CDR3 coding DNA: TGTGCCAGCAGTCGGACAGGGGCCCGAAATGAGCAGTTCTTC. The variable domain in full, with the rest retrieved from reference TRBV7-9 and TRBJ2-1, is DTGVSQNPRHKITKRGQNVTFRCDPISEHNRLYWYRQTLGQGPEFLTYFQNEAQLEKSRLLSDRFSAERPKGSFSTLEIQRTEQGDSAMYLCASSRTGARNEQFFGPGTRLTVL.